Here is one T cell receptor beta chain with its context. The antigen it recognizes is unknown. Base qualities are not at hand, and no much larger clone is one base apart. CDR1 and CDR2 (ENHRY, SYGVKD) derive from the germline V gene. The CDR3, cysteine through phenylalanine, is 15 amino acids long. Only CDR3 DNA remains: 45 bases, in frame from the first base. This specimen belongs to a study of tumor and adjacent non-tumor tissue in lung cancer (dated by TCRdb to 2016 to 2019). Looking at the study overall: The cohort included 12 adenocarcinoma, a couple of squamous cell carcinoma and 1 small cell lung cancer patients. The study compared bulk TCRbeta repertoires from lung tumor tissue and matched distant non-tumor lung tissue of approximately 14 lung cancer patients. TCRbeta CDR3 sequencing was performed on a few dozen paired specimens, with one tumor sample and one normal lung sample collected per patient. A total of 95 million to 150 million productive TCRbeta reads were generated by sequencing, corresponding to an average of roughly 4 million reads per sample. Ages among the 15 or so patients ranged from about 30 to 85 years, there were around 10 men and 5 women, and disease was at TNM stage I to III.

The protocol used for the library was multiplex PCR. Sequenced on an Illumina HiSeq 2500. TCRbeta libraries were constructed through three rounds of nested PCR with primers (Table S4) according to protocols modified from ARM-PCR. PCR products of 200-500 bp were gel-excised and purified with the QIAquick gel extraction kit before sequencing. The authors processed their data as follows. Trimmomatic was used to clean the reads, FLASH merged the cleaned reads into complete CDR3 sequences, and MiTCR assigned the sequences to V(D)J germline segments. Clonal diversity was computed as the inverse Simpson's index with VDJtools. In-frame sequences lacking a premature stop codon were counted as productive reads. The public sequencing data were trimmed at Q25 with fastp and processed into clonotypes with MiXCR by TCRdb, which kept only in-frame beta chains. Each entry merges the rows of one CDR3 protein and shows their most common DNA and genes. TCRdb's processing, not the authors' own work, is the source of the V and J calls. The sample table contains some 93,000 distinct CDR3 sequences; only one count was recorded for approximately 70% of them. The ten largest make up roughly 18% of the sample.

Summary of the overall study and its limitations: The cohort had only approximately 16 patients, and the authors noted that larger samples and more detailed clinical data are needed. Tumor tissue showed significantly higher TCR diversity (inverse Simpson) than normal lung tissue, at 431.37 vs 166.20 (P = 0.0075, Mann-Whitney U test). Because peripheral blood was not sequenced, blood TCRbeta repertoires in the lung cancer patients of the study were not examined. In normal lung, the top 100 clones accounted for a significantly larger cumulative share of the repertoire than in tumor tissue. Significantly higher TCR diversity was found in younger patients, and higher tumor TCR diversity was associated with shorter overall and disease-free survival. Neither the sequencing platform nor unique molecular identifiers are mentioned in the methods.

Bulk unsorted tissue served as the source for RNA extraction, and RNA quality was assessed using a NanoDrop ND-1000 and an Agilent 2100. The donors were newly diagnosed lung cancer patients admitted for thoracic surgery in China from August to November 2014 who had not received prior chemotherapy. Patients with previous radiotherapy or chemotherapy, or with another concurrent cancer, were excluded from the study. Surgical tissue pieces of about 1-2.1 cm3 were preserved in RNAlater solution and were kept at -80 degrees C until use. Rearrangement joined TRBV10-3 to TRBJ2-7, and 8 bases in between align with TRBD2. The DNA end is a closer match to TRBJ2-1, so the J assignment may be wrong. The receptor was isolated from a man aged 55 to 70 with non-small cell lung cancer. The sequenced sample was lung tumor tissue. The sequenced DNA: TGTGCCATTAATGTTGCGGGGGGCCAATCCTACGAGCAGTTCTTC. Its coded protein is CAINVAGGQSYEQFF.